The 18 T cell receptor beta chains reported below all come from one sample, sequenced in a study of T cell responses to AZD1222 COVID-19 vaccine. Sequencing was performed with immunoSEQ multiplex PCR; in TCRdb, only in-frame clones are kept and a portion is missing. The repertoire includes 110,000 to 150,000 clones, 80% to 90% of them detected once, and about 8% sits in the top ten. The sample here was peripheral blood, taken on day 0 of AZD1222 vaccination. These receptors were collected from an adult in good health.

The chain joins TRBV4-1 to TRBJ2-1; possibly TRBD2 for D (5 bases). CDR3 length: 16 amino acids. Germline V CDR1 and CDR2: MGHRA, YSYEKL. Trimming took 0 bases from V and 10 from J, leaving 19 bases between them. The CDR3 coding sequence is TGCGCCAGCAGCCAAGAAGGGTGGTTAGCGCTCGGGGAGCAGTTCTTC. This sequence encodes CASSQEGWLALGEQFF.

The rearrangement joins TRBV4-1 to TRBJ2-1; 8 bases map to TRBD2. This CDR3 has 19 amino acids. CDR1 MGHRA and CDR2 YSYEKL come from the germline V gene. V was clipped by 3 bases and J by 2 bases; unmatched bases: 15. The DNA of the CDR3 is TGCGCCAGCAGCCATGCCGGGCGGCTCAGCGGGAGCCCCTACAATGAGCAGTTCTTC. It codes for CASSHAGRLSGSPYNEQFF.

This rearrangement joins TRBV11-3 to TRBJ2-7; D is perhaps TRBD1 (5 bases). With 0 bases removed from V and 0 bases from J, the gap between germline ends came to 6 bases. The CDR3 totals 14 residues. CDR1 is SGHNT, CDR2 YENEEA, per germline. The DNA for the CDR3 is TGTGCCAGCAGCTTAGACAGGGACTCCTACGAGCAGTACTTC. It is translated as CASSLDRDSYEQYF. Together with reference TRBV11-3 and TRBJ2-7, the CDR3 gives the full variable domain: EAGVVQSPRYKIIEKKQPVAFWCNPISGHNTLYWYLQNLGQGPELLIRYENEEAVDDSQLPKDRFSAERLKGVDSTLKIQPAELGDSAVYLCASSLDRDSYEQYFGPGTRLTVT.

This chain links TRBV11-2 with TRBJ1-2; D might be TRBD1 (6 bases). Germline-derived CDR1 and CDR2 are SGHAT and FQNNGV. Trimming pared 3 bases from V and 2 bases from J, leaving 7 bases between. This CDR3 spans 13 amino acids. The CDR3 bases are TGTGCCAGCAGCTTGGGGGGCAACTATGGCTACACCTTC. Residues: CASSLGGNYGYTF. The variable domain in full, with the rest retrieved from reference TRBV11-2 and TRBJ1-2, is EAGVAQSPRYKIIEKRQSVAFWCNPISGHATLYWYQQILGQGPKLLIQFQNNGVVDDSQLPKDRFSAERLKGVDSTLKIQPAKLEDSAVYLCASSLGGNYGYTFGSGTRLTVV.

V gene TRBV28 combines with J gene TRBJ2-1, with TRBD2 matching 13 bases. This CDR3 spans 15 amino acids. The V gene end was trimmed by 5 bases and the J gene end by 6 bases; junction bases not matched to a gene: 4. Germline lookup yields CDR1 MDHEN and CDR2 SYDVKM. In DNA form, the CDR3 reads TGTGCCAGCAGTGCGACTAGCGGGGGGACCAATGAGCAGTTCTTC. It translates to CASSATSGGTNEQFF.

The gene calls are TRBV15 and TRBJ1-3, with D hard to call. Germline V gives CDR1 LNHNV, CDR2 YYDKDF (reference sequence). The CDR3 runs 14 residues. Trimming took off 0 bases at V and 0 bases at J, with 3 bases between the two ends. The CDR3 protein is CATSRDTSGNTIYF. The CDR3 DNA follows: TGTGCCACCAGCAGAGATACCTCTGGAAACACCATATATTTT.

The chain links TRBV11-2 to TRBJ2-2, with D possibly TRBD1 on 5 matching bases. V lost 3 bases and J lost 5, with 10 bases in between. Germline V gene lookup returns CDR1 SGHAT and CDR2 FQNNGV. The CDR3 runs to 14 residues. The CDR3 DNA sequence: TGTGCCAGCAGCTTCGCGAAGGGGACCGGGGAGCTGTTTTTT. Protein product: CASSFAKGTGELFF.

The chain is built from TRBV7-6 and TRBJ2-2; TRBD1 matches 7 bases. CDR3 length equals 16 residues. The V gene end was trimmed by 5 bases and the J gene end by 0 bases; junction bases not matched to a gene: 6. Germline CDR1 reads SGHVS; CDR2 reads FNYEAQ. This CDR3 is CASSPRTGSNTGELFF. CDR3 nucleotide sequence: TGTGCCAGCAGCCCTAGGACAGGCTCGAACACCGGGGAGCTGTTTTTT.

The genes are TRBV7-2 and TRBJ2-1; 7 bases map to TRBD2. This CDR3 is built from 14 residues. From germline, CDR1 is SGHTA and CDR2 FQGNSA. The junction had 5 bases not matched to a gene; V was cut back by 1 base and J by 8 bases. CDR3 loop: CASSLGGRGYEQFF. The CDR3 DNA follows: TGTGCCAGCAGCTTAGGCGGGAGAGGTTATGAGCAGTTCTTC.

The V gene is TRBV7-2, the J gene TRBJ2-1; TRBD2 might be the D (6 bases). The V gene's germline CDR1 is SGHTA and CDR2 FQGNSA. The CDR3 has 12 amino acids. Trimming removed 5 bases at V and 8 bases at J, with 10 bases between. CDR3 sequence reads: CASSLSGYEQFF. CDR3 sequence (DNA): TGTGCCAGCAGCCTGAGCGGGTATGAGCAGTTCTTC. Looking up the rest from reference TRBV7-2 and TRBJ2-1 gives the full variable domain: GAGVSQSPSNKVTEKGKDVELRCDPISGHTALYWYRQSLGQGLEFLIYFQGNSAPDKSGLPSDRFSAERTGGSVSTLTIQRTQQEDSAVYLCASSLSGYEQFFGPGTRLTVL.

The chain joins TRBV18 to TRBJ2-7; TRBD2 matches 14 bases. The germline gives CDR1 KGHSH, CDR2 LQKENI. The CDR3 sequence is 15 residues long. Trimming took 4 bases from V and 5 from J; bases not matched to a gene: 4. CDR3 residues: CASSRGLAGDNEQYF. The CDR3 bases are TGTGCCAGCTCACGGGGACTAGCGGGAGACAACGAGCAGTACTTC.

Written as DNA, the CDR3 is TGTGCCAGCAGTGAAGCGCTGGGACTAGCGGGGGGGCCAGGGCCCTACGAGCAGTACTTC. It is translated as CASSEALGLAGGPGPYEQYF. V is TRBV2 and J is TRBJ2-7; 16 bases are a match to TRBD2. Germline V gives CDR1 SNHLY, CDR2 FYNNEI. The length of the CDR3 is 20 residues. The V segment lost 0 bases and the J segment 2 bases; nucleotides outside the gene matches: 10.

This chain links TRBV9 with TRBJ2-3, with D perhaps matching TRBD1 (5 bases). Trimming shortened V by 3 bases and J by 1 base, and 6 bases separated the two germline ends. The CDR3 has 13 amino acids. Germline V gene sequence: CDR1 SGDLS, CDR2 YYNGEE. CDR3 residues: CASSGTRTDTQYF. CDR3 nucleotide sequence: TGTGCCAGCAGCGGGACACGCACAGATACGCAGTATTTT.

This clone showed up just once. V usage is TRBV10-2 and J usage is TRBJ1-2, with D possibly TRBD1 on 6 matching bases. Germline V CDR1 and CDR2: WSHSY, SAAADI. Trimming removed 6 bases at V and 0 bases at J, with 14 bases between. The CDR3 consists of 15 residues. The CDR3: CASRTGGPANYGYTF. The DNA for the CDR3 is TGCGCCAGCAGGACGGGGGGGCCAGCTAACTATGGCTACACCTTC.

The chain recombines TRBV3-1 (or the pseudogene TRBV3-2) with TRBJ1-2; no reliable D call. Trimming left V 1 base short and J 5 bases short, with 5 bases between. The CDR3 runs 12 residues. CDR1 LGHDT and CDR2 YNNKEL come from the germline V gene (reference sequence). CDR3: CASSQGEYGYTF. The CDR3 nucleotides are TGTGCCAGCAGCCAAGGGGAGTATGGCTACACCTTC.

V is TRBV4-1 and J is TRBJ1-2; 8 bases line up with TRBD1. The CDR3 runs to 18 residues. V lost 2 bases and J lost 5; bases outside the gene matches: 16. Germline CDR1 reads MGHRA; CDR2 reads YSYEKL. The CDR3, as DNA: TGCGCCAGCAGCCAAATTATCAAAAGGACAGGGTCCCAATATGGCTACACCTTC. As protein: CASSQIIKRTGSQYGYTF.

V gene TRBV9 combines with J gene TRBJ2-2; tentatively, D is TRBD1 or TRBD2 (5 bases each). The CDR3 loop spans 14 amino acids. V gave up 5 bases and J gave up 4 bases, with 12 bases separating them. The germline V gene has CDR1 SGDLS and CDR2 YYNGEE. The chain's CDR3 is CASRSGPITGELFF. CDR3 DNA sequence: TGTGCCAGCAGATCGGGGCCGATCACCGGGGAGCTGTTTTTT.

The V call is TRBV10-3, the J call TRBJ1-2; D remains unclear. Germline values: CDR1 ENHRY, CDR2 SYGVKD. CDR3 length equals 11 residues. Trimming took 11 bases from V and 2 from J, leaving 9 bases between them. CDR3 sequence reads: CASWINYGYTF. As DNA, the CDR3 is TGTGCCTCATGGATAAACTATGGCTACACCTTC.